A selection of T cell receptor beta chains follows, all from one sample in a study of blood T cell repertoires in COVID-19. Profiling relied on immunoSEQ multiplex PCR, and the TCRdb table lists in-frame clones only, not all of them. The data show roughly 160,000 clones, around 81% seen once. The sample was peripheral blood. All receptors derive from a man aged 65 to 79 with active or convalescent COVID-19. CDR3s include the opening cysteine and the closing phenylalanine or tryptophan. Each record gives: D gene, clone size, V gene, J gene, CDR3 protein, CDR3 DNA. The D gene is left open where the match is weak. The listing skips clone size in some rows; elsewhere it reads once, few, many or a size class.

>TRBD1|NA|TRBV11-2|TRBJ1-1
CASSLGTGDGTEAFF
TGTGCCAGCAGCTTGGGGACAGGGGATGGCACTGAAGCTTTCTTT
>TRBD1|NA|TRBV2|TRBJ2-1
CANQRSGPGGANRRNEQFF
TGTGCCAACCAAAGATCCGGACCAGGGGGCGCGAATCGCCGCAATGAGCAGTTCTTC
>NA|NA|TRBV15|TRBJ2-3
CATSRDQGRRTDTQYF
TGTGCCACCAGCAGAGATCAGGGCAGACGCACAGATACGCAGTATTTT
>TRBD2|NA|TRBV28|TRBJ2-1
CASSTGTSGRGAYNEQFF
TGTGCCAGCTCGACCGGGACTAGCGGGAGGGGGGCCTACAATGAGCAGTTCTTC
>NA|NA|TRBV18|TRBJ2-6
CASSPPGNGANVLTF
TGTGCCAGCTCACCGCCGGGGAACGGGGCCAACGTCCTGACTTTC
>TRBD2|NA|TRBV14|TRBJ2-1
CASSQALAGYNEQFF
TGTGCCAGCAGCCAAGCCCTAGCGGGGTACAATGAGCAGTTCTTC
>NA|NA|TRBV6-1|TRBJ1-2
CASSEEGLSYGYTF
TGTGCCAGCAGTGAAGAGGGACTGAGCTATGGCTACACCTTC
>NA|few|TRBV19|TRBJ1-1
CASSTGQLGVLNTEAFF
TGTGCCAGTAGTACCGGACAGTTGGGGGTTTTGAACACTGAAGCTTTCTTT
>NA|NA|TRBV6-1|TRBJ1-5
CASSEAGGFRQPQHF
TGTGCCAGCAGTGAAGCGGGCGGGTTCAGACAGCCCCAGCATTTT
>NA|NA|TRBV30|TRBJ2-1
CAWSVIDNEQFF
TGTGCCTGGAGTGTAATAGACAATGAGCAGTTCTTC
>NA|NA|TRBV9|TRBJ2-3
CASSVGGAGGDTQYF
TGTGCCAGCAGCGTAGGAGGAGCGGGCGGAGATACGCAGTATTTT
>TRBD2|once|TRBV7-2|TRBJ2-1
CASSLTGTSGSSEQFF
TGTGCCAGCAGCTTGACCGGGACTAGCGGGAGTAGTGAGCAGTTCTTC
>TRBD1|few|TRBV2|TRBJ1-4
CASSPGQGGENEKLFF
TGTGCCAGCAGTCCGGGACAGGGGGGCGAGAATGAAAAACTGTTTTTT
>NA|NA|TRBV15|TRBJ1-4
CATSRGTASNEKLFF
TGTGCCACCAGCAGAGGGACAGCCTCTAATGAAAAACTGTTTTTT
>NA|NA|TRBV24-1|TRBJ2-1
CATSDANEEEQFF
TGTGCCACCAGTGATGCCAATGAGGAGGAGCAGTTCTTC
>TRBD1|few|TRBV5-4|TRBJ2-3
CASSFGTGRTDTQYF
TGTGCCAGCAGCTTCGGGACAGGGAGGACAGATACGCAGTATTTT
>NA|NA|TRBV9|TRBJ2-1
CASSVRGGYNEQFF
TGTGCCAGCAGCGTCCGGGGAGGATACAATGAGCAGTTCTTC
>TRBD1|NA|TRBV18|TRBJ1-1
CASSRGQGETEAFF
TGTGCCAGCTCACGGGGACAGGGGGAAACTGAAGCTTTCTTT
>NA|NA|TRBV28|TRBJ2-7
CASSLGGSAYEQYF
TGTGCCAGCAGTTTAGGAGGGAGCGCCTACGAGCAGTACTTC
>NA|NA|TRBV6-5|TRBJ1-5
CASTEDGQRGRPQHF
TGTGCCAGCACAGAGGATGGACAGCGGGGTCGGCCCCAGCATTTT
>NA|few|TRBV9|TRBJ2-7
CASSAGLSSYEQYF
TGTGCCAGCAGTGCAGGGCTTAGCTCCTACGAGCAGTACTTC
>NA|few|TRBV5-1|TRBJ2-2
CASSLAGDTGELFF
TGCGCCAGCAGCTTGGCCGGAGACACCGGGGAGCTGTTTTTT
>TRBD2|NA|TRBV19|TRBJ2-2
CASSTYLTSGLGTGELFF
TGTGCCAGTAGTACTTACTTGACTAGCGGCCTTGGGACCGGGGAGCTGTTTTTT
>TRBD1|NA|TRBV18|TRBJ2-5
CASSPPDRVGETQYF
TGTGCCAGCTCACCCCCGGACAGGGTGGGTGAGACCCAGTACTTC
>TRBD1|NA|TRBV2|TRBJ1-1
CASSWDRPPTWGSNLNTEAFF
TGTGCCAGCAGTTGGGACAGGCCCCCTACCTGGGGATCGAATTTGAACACTGAAGCTTTCTTT
>NA|NA|TRBV6-5|TRBJ1-1
CASSYSPGASEAFF
TGTGCCAGCAGTTACTCCCCAGGCGCGTCTGAAGCTTTCTTT
>NA|NA|TRBV19|TRBJ1-2
CASNPGTHIINYGYTF
TGTGCCAGTAACCCCGGGACACATATTATTAACTATGGCTACACCTTC
>NA|NA|TRBV11-2|TRBJ1-1
CASSSPTVDRNTEAFF
TGTGCCAGCAGCTCCCCAACGGTGGACAGGAACACTGAAGCTTTCTTT
>TRBD2|NA|TRBV2|TRBJ2-1
CASSEGTSGPGGDEQFF
TGTGCCAGCAGTGAGGGGACTAGCGGTCCAGGGGGCGATGAGCAGTTCTTC
>TRBD1|once|TRBV19|TRBJ1-1
CASSRQGHTEAFF
TGTGCCAGTAGTCGACAGGGCCACACTGAAGCTTTCTTT
>TRBD1|NA|TRBV30|TRBJ1-1
CAWSDGQGNTEAFF
TGTGCCTGGAGTGACGGACAGGGGAACACTGAAGCTTTCTTT
>NA|NA|TRBV18|TRBJ1-5
CASSPGGGNQPQHF
TGTGCCAGCTCACCAGGAGGGGGCAATCAGCCCCAGCATTTT
>NA|NA|TRBV3-1/TRBV3-2|TRBJ2-1
CASSQDGRGSYNEQFF
TGTGCCAGCAGCCAAGATGGCAGGGGCTCCTACAATGAGCAGTTCTTC
>TRBD1|NA|TRBV19|TRBJ2-7
CAVWTGNFPTYEQYF
TGTGCCGTTTGGACAGGGAATTTCCCAACCTACGAGCAGTACTTC
>NA|NA|TRBV4-3|TRBJ1-5
CASSQDLYLAGGNQPQHF
TGCGCCAGCAGCCAAGATTTGTATCTGGCGGGAGGCAATCAGCCCCAGCATTTT
>NA|few|TRBV15|TRBJ2-2
CASRRGRANTGELFF
TGTGCCTCCAGAAGGGGCAGGGCGAACACCGGGGAGCTGTTTTTT
>TRBD2|many|TRBV7-9|TRBJ2-2
CASSAPGLAGGGTGELFF
TGTGCCAGCAGCGCGCCGGGACTAGCGGGAGGGGGCACCGGGGAGCTGTTTTTT
>NA|NA|TRBV11-2|TRBJ2-5
CASSLRRGVQETQYF
TGTGCCAGCAGCTTAAGGCGGGGCGTTCAAGAGACCCAGTACTTC
>TRBD1|few|TRBV7-9|TRBJ2-7
CASSPQTGLRGVEQYF
TGTGCCAGCAGCCCCCAGACAGGGTTAAGGGGCGTCGAGCAGTACTTC
>NA|NA|TRBV5-4|TRBJ1-1
CASSFMTGMMNTEAFF
TGTGCCAGCAGCTTCATGACAGGAATGATGAACACTGAAGCTTTCTTT
>TRBD1|NA|TRBV13|TRBJ2-1
CASSTRTGTWYEQFF
TGTGCCAGCAGCACCCGGACAGGGACGTGGTATGAGCAGTTCTTC
>TRBD1|NA|TRBV27|TRBJ1-4
CASSLQGFNEKLFF
TGTGCCAGCAGTCTACAGGGGTTTAATGAAAAACTGTTTTTT
>TRBD1|NA|TRBV28|TRBJ2-2
CASSLFGTGHGELFF
TGTGCCAGCAGTTTATTTGGGACAGGGCACGGGGAGCTGTTTTTT
>TRBD2|NA|TRBV12-5|TRBJ2-7
CASGFRVWGGEQYF
TGTGCTAGTGGTTTTCGAGTCTGGGGGGGCGAGCAGTACTTC
>NA|NA|TRBV2|TRBJ1-1
CASKDSAIPEAFF
TGTGCCAGCAAGGACTCCGCCATCCCTGAAGCTTTCTTT
>TRBD1|NA|TRBV6-1|TRBJ1-4
CASSEAGTAEKLFF
TGTGCCAGCAGTGAAGCCGGGACAGCCGAAAAACTGTTTTTT
>TRBD1|NA|TRBV2|TRBJ2-7
CASSGQGVNEQYF
TGTGCCAGCAGTGGACAGGGGGTCAACGAGCAGTACTTC
>TRBD2|few|TRBV14|TRBJ2-7
CASSQVAGGPIEQYF
TGTGCCAGCAGCCAAGTAGCGGGAGGGCCTATCGAGCAGTACTTC
>NA|once|TRBV28|TRBJ1-1
CASSPRSAGVAEAFF
TGTGCCAGCAGCCCTCGGTCGGCGGGGGTAGCCGAAGCTTTCTTT
>NA|NA|TRBV5-1|TRBJ1-4
CASSTVPTGNNEKLFF
TGCGCCAGCAGCACGGTCCCCACAGGAAATAATGAAAAACTGTTTTTT
>NA|NA|TRBV29-1|TRBJ2-1
CSVSRGAYNEQFF
TGCAGCGTGAGCAGGGGGGCCTACAATGAGCAGTTCTTC
>NA|NA|TRBV23-1|TRBJ2-4
CARTDGINIQYF
TGCGCCAGGACAGACGGAATAAACATTCAGTACTTC
>NA|NA|TRBV28|TRBJ1-4
CASIFGYATNEKLFF
TGTGCCAGCATTTTCGGGTATGCAACTAATGAAAAACTGTTTTTT
>NA|NA|TRBV11-1|TRBJ2-2
CASSLGRALGGELFF
TGTGCCAGCAGCTTAGGCAGGGCGCTTGGCGGGGAGCTGTTTTTT
>NA|few|TRBV7-9|TRBJ1-1
CASSSSVGAEAFF
TGTGCCAGCAGCTCCTCCGTGGGAGCTGAAGCTTTCTTT
>NA|NA|TRBV15|TRBJ2-7
CATSRGGEGIYEQYF
TGTGCCACCAGCAGAGGGGGGGAAGGGATCTACGAGCAGTACTTC